A selection of T cell receptor beta chains follows, all from one sample in a study of metastatic and nonmetastatic thyroid tumors. TCRdb re-called the PCR reads via MiXCR. The sample consists of some 38,000 clones, approximately 20% of them appearing once. Sequencing was performed on blood. Receptor source: a female donor with papillary thyroid cancer or a benign thyroid nodule (not recorded which). Some clones in this sample may be carry-over from other donors' samples. Both conserved end residues are part of each CDR3. The D gene is left open where the match is weak. Size is omitted from some rows. Given values are once, few, many or a class for expanded clones.

TRBJ1-5,12,-,medium-sized,TRBV12-3/TRBV12-4,CASSLSLQPQHF,TGTGCCAGCAGTTTATCCCTCCAGCCCCAGCATTTT
TRBJ2-5,16,-,-,TRBV5-6,CASSLGARVGEETQYF,TGTGCCAGCAGCTTGGGGGCCAGGGTTGGGGAAGAGACCCAGTACTTC
TRBJ2-3,16,TRBD2,-,TRBV20-1,CSVSGTSCTFTDTQYF,TGCAGTGTTTCCGGGACTAGCTGTACTTTCACAGATACGCAGTATTTT
TRBJ1-4,12,-,-,TRBV20-1,CSANRDGEKLFF,TGCAGCGCCAACAGGGACGGGGAAAAACTGTTTTTT
TRBJ2-1,15,TRBD2,-,TRBV20-1,CSAYTGTIGFNEQFF,TGCAGTGCTTATACCGGGACTATCGGATTCAATGAGCAGTTCTTC
TRBJ1-2,17,-,few,TRBV5-6,CASSLIGAPRSNYGYTF,TGTGCCAGCAGCTTGATAGGGGCCCCTCGGTCGAACTATGGCTACACCTTC
TRBJ1-1,14,-,many,TRBV20-1,CSAGPQMVNTEAFF,TGCAGTGCTGGTCCCCAGATGGTGAACACTGAAGCTTTCTTT
TRBJ1-2,15,TRBD1,once,TRBV5-1,CASSRTGTSDYGYTF,TGCGCCAGCAGCCGGACAGGCACGTCGGACTATGGCTACACCTTC
TRBJ1-2,15,TRBD1,-,TRBV20-1,CSANTGGALLGGYTF,TGCAGTGCAAATACAGGGGGCGCCTTATTAGGAGGCTACACCTTC
TRBJ1-2,14,TRBD1,many,TRBV12-3/TRBV12-4,CASSFIQGARGYTF,TGTGCCAGCAGTTTTATCCAGGGGGCTCGAGGCTACACCTTC
TRBJ1-4,12,-,many,TRBV3-1,CASGPLNEKLFF,TGTGCCAGCGGACCCTTAAATGAAAAACTGTTTTTT
TRBJ1-2,13,-,-,TRBV20-1,CSVEGFENYGYTF,TGCAGTGTGGAGGGGTTTGAGAACTACGGCTACACCTTC
TRBJ1-2,16,-,many,TRBV15,CATSVARFGSDYGYTF,TGTGCCACCAGCGTGGCTAGGTTCGGGAGTGACTATGGCTACACCTTC
TRBJ2-3,13,-,many,TRBV11-3,CASSHRGTDTQYF,TGTGCCAGCAGTCACAGGGGCACAGATACGCAGTATTTT
TRBJ2-3,16,-,-,TRBV2,CASSDCSIGRSDTQYF,TGTGCCAGCAGTGATTGTTCTATCGGGAGATCAGATACGCAGTATTTT
TRBJ1-1,17,-,-,TRBV7-8,CASSLGGGAILVAEAFF,TGTGCCAGCAGCCTGGGTGGGGGGGCTATATTAGTGGCTGAAGCTTTCTTT
TRBJ2-1,15,TRBD2,many,TRBV20-1,CSATPSLGEGNEQFF,TGCAGTGCTACACCGTCTTTGGGGGAGGGCAATGAGCAGTTCTTC
TRBJ2-7,13,-,-,TRBV7-9,CASSDHTSDEQYF,TGTGCCAGCAGTGACCACACCAGTGATGAGCAGTACTTC
TRBJ2-2,16,TRBD2,-,TRBV20-1,CSARDVLAGDTGELFF,TGCAGTGCTAGAGATGTACTAGCGGGAGATACCGGGGAGCTGTTTTTT
TRBJ2-3,15,TRBD2,many,TRBV6-2/TRBV6-3,CASKTSGRGTDTQYF,TGTGCCAGCAAAACTAGCGGGAGAGGAACAGATACGCAGTATTTT
TRBJ1-1,14,-,many,TRBV5-1,CASSPRGFFPEAFF,TGCGCCAGCAGTCCGAGGGGCTTTTTCCCTGAAGCTTTCTTT
TRBJ2-1,14,-,-,TRBV7-2,CASSLGGQLNEQFF,TGTGCCAGCAGCTTAGGAGGACAGCTCAATGAGCAGTTCTTC
TRBJ1-6,16,TRBD1,many,TRBV30,CAWSPRTGIYNSPLHF,TGTGCCTGGAGTCCCAGGACAGGCATCTATAATTCACCCCTCCACTTT
TRBJ2-3,16,-,-,TRBV19,CASSLSGAGVSDTQYF,TGTGCCAGTAGTTTGTCTGGGGCAGGGGTTTCGGATACACAGTATTTT
TRBJ1-5,14,-,many,TRBV20-1,CSAREGGRSQPQHF,TGCAGTGCTAGAGAGGGGGGCAGGAGTCAGCCCCAGCATTTT
TRBJ2-1,15,-,many,TRBV27,CASHDPGRPYNEQFF,TGTGCCAGCCACGATCCGGGACGACCCTACAATGAGCAGTTCTTC
TRBJ1-5,14,-,-,TRBV30,CAWSVGGLDQPQHF,TGTGCCTGGAGTGTTGGGGGGCTAGATCAGCCCCAGCATTTT
TRBJ2-7,13,-,-,TRBV10-1,CASSEAVTWEQYF,TGCGCCAGCAGTGAGGCCGTGACTTGGGAGCAGTACTTC
TRBJ2-3,13,-,many,TRBV6-1,CASSFRQSDTQYF,TGTGCCAGCAGTTTCCGGCAAAGCGATACGCAGTATTTT
TRBJ2-5,14,-,many,TRBV3-1,CASSQDGGQETQYF,TGTGCCAGCAGCCAAGATGGGGGACAAGAGACCCAGTACTTC
TRBJ2-3,15,-,many,TRBV5-5,CASSLAPGFTDTQYF,TGTGCCAGCAGCTTGGCCCCGGGATTCACAGATACGCAGTATTTT
TRBJ2-7,13,TRBD1,many,TRBV10-3,CAISETGVYEQYF,TGTGCCATCAGTGAGACAGGGGTCTACGAGCAGTACTTC
TRBJ2-3,17,-,-,TRBV5-6,CASSSLSANGRVDTQYF,TGTGCCAGCAGCTCCCTGTCGGCTAACGGGAGAGTAGATACGCAGTATTTT
TRBJ2-1,10,-,few,TRBV6-1,CASSEDRQFF,TGTGCCAGCAGTGAAGATAGGCAGTTCTTC
TRBJ2-7,17,TRBD2,-,TRBV27,CASSPWTSGVSSYEQYF,TGTGCCAGCAGTCCCTGGACTAGCGGGGTGAGCTCCTACGAGCAGTACTTC
TRBJ2-3,14,-,many,TRBV20-1,CSASPGTSTDTQYF,TGCAGTGCTTCCCCCGGGACTAGCACAGATACGCAGTATTTT
TRBJ2-7,15,TRBD2,-,TRBV20-1,CSAIAVTSASYEQYF,TGCAGTGCCATCGCGGTGACTAGCGCATCCTACGAGCAGTACTTC
TRBJ1-4,14,-,many,TRBV19,CASSIDPTNEKLFF,TGTGCCAGTAGTATAGATCCGACTAATGAAAAACTGTTTTTT
TRBJ1-4,13,-,many,TRBV7-9,CASSGFRGEKLFF,TGTGCCAGCAGCGGATTCAGGGGAGAAAAACTGTTTTTT
TRBJ1-2,13,-,many,TRBV29-1,CSSWGTLGGGYTF,TGCAGCTCCTGGGGGACCCTGGGCGGTGGCTACACCTTC
TRBJ2-1,15,-,medium-sized,TRBV19,CASSAGTPRYYDQFF,TGTGCCAGTAGTGCGGGGACCCCCCGGTACTATGACCAGTTCTTC
TRBJ2-2,14,-,few,TRBV28,CASSLWGTEGYLFF,TGTGCCAGCAGTTTATGGGGGACCGAAGGGTATCTGTTTTTT
TRBJ2-1,18,TRBD2,many,TRBV4-2,CASSQRRGGLAFRDEQFF,TGTGCCAGCAGCCAACGTCGGGGGGGACTAGCGTTTCGTGATGAGCAGTTCTTC
TRBJ2-7,16,TRBD1,-,TRBV30,CAWSSFDRGLSYEQYF,TGTGCCTGGAGTAGTTTTGACAGGGGCCTCTCCTACGAGCAGTACTTC
TRBJ2-1,13,-,-,TRBV7-8,CASSLGQTYEQFF,TGTGCCAGCAGCTTAGGACAGACCTATGAGCAGTTCTTC
TRBJ2-3,16,-,-,TRBV2,CASSRASSENTDTQYF,TGTGCCAGCAGTCGGGCGTCTAGCGAGAACACAGATACGCAGTATTTT
TRBJ1-5,13,-,many,TRBV20-1,CSALTDSNQPQHF,TGCAGTGCCCTCACCGATAGCAATCAGCCCCAGCATTTT
TRBJ1-1,12,TRBD1,once,TRBV20-1,CSARTGGIEAFF,TGCAGTGCCAGGACAGGGGGGATTGAAGCTTTCTTT
TRBJ2-1,13,TRBD2,many,TRBV7-9,CASSLGLGTEQFF,TGTGCCAGCAGCCTAGGACTAGGCACTGAGCAGTTCTTC
TRBJ2-1,15,TRBD1,few,TRBV6-1,CASIETGVSYNEQFF,TGTGCCAGCATCGAGACAGGGGTTTCCTACAATGAGCAGTTCTTC
TRBJ1-2,16,-,-,TRBV19,CTSATNGATAGDGYTF,TGTACCAGTGCCACAAACGGGGCCACGGCGGGAGATGGCTACACCTTC
TRBJ2-7,13,-,once,TRBV29-1,CSVQQAPGYDQYF,TGCAGCGTACAACAGGCTCCAGGGTACGATCAGTACTTC
TRBJ2-3,16,TRBD2,many,TRBV4-3,CASSQGTSGITDTQYF,TGCGCCAGCAGCCAAGGGACTAGCGGGATCACAGATACGCAGTATTTT
TRBJ2-1,11,TRBD2,many,TRBV29-1,CSVGTSGVQFF,TGCAGCGTGGGGACTAGCGGGGTCCAGTTCTTC
TRBJ2-1,15,TRBD2,-,TRBV19,CASSELAGGYNEQFF,TGTGCCAGTAGTGAACTAGCGGGAGGCTACAATGAGCAGTTCTTC